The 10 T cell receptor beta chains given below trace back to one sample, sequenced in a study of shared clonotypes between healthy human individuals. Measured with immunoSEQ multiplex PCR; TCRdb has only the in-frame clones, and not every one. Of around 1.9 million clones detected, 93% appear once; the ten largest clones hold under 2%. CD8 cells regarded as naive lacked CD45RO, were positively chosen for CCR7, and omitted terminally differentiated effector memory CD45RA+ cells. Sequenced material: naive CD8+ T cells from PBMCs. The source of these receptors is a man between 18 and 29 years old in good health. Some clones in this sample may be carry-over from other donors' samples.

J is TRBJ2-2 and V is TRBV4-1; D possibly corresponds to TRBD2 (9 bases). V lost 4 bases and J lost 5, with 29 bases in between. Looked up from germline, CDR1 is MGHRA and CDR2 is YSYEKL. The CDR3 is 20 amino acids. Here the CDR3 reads CASSRRQGHGGRAETGELFF. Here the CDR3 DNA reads TGCGCCAGCAGCCGCAGACAGGGGCATGGCGGGAGGGCGGAGACCGGGGAGCTGTTTTTT.

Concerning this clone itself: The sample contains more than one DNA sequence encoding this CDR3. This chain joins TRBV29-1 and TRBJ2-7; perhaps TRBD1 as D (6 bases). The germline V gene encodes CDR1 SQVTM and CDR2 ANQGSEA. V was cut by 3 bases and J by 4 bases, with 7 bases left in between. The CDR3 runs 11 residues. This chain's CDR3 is CSVDRGYEQYF. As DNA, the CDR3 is TGCAGCGTTGACAGGGGTTACGAGCAGTACTTC.

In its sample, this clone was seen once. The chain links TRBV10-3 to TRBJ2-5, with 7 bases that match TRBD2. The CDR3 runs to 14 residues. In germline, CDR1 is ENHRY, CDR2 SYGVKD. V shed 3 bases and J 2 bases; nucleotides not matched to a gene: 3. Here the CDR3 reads CAISDPGLQETQYF. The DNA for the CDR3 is TGTGCCATCAGTGATCCGGGACTACAAGAGACCCAGTACTTC.

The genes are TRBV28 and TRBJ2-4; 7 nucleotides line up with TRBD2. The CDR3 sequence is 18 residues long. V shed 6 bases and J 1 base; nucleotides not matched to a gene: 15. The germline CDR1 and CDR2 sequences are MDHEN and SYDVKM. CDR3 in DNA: TGTGCCAGCAGCGAGCAGCGGGGAACGGGTGAGGCCAAAAACATTCAGTACTTC. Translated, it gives CASSEQRGTGEAKNIQYF.

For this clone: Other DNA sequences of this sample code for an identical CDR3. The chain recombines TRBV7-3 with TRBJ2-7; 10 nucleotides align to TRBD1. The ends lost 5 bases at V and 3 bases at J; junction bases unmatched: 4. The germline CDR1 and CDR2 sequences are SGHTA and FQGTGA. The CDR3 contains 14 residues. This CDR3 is CASSPTGGSYEQYF. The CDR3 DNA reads TGTGCCAGCAGCCCGACAGGGGGCAGCTACGAGCAGTACTTC.

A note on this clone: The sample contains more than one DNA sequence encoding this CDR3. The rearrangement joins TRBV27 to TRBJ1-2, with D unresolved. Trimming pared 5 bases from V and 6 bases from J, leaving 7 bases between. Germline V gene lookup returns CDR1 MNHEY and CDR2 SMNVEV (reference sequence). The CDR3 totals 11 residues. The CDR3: CASSGGNGYTF. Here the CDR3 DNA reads TGTGCCAGCAGTGGAGGGAATGGCTACACCTTC.

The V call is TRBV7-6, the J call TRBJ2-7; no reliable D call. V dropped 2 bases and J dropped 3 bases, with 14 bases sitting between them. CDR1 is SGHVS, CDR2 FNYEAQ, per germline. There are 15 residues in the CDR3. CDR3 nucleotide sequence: TGTGCCAGCAGCTTATTAAGGGAAGGTGGCTACGAGCAGTACTTC. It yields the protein CASSLLREGGYEQYF.

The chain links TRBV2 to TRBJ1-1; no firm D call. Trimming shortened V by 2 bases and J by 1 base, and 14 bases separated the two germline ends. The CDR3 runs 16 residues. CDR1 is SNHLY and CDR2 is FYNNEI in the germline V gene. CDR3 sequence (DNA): TGTGCCAGCAGTGAAATTTTCGGGGTGGGGAACACTGAAGCTTTCTTT. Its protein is CASSEIFGVGNTEAFF.

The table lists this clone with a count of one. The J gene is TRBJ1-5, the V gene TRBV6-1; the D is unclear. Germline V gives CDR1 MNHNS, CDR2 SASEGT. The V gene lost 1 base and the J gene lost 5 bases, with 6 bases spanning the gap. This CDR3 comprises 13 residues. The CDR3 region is CASSEVRDQPQHF. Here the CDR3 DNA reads TGTGCCAGCAGTGAAGTCCGCGATCAGCCCCAGCATTTT.

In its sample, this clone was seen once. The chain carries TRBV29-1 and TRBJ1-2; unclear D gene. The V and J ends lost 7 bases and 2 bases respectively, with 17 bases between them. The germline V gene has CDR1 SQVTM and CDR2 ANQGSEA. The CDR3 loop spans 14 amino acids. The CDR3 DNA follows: TGCAGCGCTGAGTCCAGGAGTAGGAACTATGGCTACACCTTC. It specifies CSAESRSRNYGYTF.